This note documents a single T cell receptor (beta chain) sequence. Antigen specificity is unknown. TCRdb independently ran MiXCR on the 5' RACE reads; one entry per CDR3 protein. The sample lists about 240,000 distinct CDR3 sequences; around 8% were seen once. These data originate in a study of CD8 T cells in ankylosing spondylitis. Findings of the study overall: Matched ankylosing spondylitis synovial fluid reportedly showed significant enrichment of disease-linked clones.

The ends lost 2 bases at V and 7 bases at J; junction bases unmatched: 5. The length of the CDR3 is 13 residues. CDR1 and CDR2 from the germline V gene are MNHEY and SMNVEV (reference sequence). The receptor was derived from a female donor with ankylosing spondylitis or in good health (not recorded which). Sequencing was carried out using blood, either unsorted or a sorted T cell fraction (not recorded which). The chain combines TRBV27 with TRBJ2-7; 7 positions agree with TRBD1. The CDR3 protein is CASSLRGLREQYF. CDR3 DNA sequence: TGTGCCAGCAGTTTAAGGGGGCTGAGGGAGCAGTACTTC.